This T cell receptor beta chain appears in the sequencing data of a study of PD-1 blockade in classical Hodgkin lymphoma (dated by TCRdb to the early 2020s). Describing the broader study: Nivolumab dosing was 3 mg/kg intravenously every 2 weeks, continuing until either disease progression or unacceptable toxicity. To define a peripheral blood immune signature of response to PD-1 blockade in classical Hodgkin lymphoma, the study combined TCR beta sequencing with CyTOF. Paper-wide results and their limitations: Patients starting nivolumab less than 1 year after ASCT had lower diversity and were excluded from later analyses to avoid confounding by immune reconstitution. CD4+ but not CD8+ TCR diversity rose significantly by C4D1 (p=0.0027 vs p=0.16), most apparent in complete responders (p=0.02). The study covered only a single clinical trial cohort, and the causes of the repertoire differences, possibly disease activity or prior therapy, were still not defined. Trial patients achieving complete response had baseline diversity similar to newly diagnosed patients, whereas partial responders and progressors had significantly lower diversity. Baseline TCR diversity was reported to be lower in newly diagnosed patients than in healthy donors, and even lower in relapsed/refractory patients.

CDR1 SGHRS and CDR2 YFSETQ are derived from the germline V gene. Clipping removes 5 bases from V and 7 bases from J, with 4 as the unmatched junction base count. The CDR3, from cysteine to phenylalanine, totals 13 residues. Only CDR3 DNA remains: 39 bases, in frame from the first base. Genomic DNA was isolated using the Qiagen DNeasy kit from unsorted PBMCs as well as from negatively selected CD4+ and CD8+ fractions. TCR beta CDR3 regions were subjected to amplification by immunoSEQ multiplex PCR with primers that anneal to V and J segments. Amplification bias was minimized using a synthetic immune receptor repertoire, and residual bias was removed computationally after sequencing. The authors' pipeline ran thus. Custom Python scripts were used to quantify repertoire diversity as the Shannon entropy index. The unsorted, CD4+ and CD8+ repertoires were each analyzed separately, with the exception of combined analyses, where CD4+ and CD8+ sequences were merged in silico. A clone was considered expanded if an increase in frequency of at least 2-fold after treatment relative to C1D1 was found, and a pseudocount of 0.5 was applied to clones undetected at baseline. Clones with 0 or 1 copy at C1D1 were defined as singleton clones, while clones with 2 or more copies were defined as non-singleton clones. Clones expanded in unsorted samples were annotated as CD4+, CD8+ or unknown by matching protein sequences in sorted samples from the same patient. Wilcoxon tests on paired samples were used to test diversity changes from C1D1 to C4D1. The immuneACCESS repertoire file appears here via TCRdb, limited to in-frame rearrangements. These files lack a portion of the clones; in checked studies, under half of the deficit traces to unresolved V genes, and the cause of the others is not known. The V and J calls and clone size come from that table; D and trimming were worked out from the DNA. Here the sample has 15,000 to 20,000 clones; approximately 77% occur a single time. The ten top clones hold around 2.4% of the sample.

This clone was detected only once. Its antigen remains undetermined. Base qualities are not at hand, and no much larger clone is one base apart. Explained via the paper, the time point label denotes: cycle 4 day 1 (C4D1), after five to seven weeks of nivolumab. Every trial patient had relapsed after autologous stem cell transplantation, and cohorts A, B and C differed in prior brentuximab vedotin exposure. Magnetic negative selection with a Miltenyi CD4+ T cell isolation kit was used to purify CD4+ T cells from thawed PBMCs. The trial cohort comprised approximately 55 patients with relapsed/refractory classical Hodgkin lymphoma whose best overall responses were complete response, partial response or progressive disease. In the multi-cohort phase II CheckMate 205 trial, trial patients received single-agent nivolumab. An independent review committee assessed best overall response by applying the 2007 International Working Group response criteria. Trial PBMCs were obtained immediately prior to nivolumab initiation (C1D1) and on therapy at cycle 2 day 1 and cycle 4 day 1. Peripheral blood was collected in 8 mL Vacutainer Cell Preparation Tubes, from which PBMCs were isolated by centrifugation and then cryopreserved. Purified CD4+ and CD8+ fractions were prepared only for cases in which an additional PBMC sample was available. Magnetically labelled cells were removed on LS columns in a quadroMACS separator, and the flow-through was collected as the purified fraction.

The chain is assembled from TRBV5-1 and TRBJ1-2, with 11 junctional bases fitting TRBD1. The specimen was CD4+ T cells from blood, collected before the fourth cycle of nivolumab. This receptor was taken from a human donor with classical Hodgkin lymphoma. CDR3 loop: CASSGQGAGGYTF. Here is the DNA: TGCGCCAGCAGTGGACAGGGGGCTGGTGGCTACACCTTC.